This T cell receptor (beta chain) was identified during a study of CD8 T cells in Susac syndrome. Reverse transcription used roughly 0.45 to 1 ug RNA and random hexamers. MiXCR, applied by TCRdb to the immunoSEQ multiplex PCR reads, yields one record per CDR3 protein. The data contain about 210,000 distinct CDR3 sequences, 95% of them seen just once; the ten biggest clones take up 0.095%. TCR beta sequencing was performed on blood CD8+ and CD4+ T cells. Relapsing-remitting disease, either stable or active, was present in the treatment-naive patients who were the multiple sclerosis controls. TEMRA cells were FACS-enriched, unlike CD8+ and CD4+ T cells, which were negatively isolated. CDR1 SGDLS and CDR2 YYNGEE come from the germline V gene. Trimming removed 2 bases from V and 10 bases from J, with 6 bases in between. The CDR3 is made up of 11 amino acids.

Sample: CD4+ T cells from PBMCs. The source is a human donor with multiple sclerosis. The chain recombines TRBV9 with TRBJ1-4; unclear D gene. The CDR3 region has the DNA TGTGCCAGCAGCGTGGTCGGAAAACTGTTTTTT. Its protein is CASSVVGKLFF.